The 21 T cell receptor beta chains below all came from one sample that was sequenced in a study of T cell responses to AZD1222 COVID-19 vaccine. Produced via immunoSEQ multiplex PCR; TCRdb's table is partial and in-frame only. The sample consists of roughly 120,000 clones, 90% of them appearing once. Sequenced material: peripheral blood, taken 28 days after the second dose of the MenACWY control vaccine. These receptors all stem from an adult who received the MenACWY meningococcal vaccine as a control.

The chain uses TRBV6-4 and TRBJ2-1; TRBD2 matches 8 bases. V lost 3 bases to trimming and J lost 4 bases; unmatched junction nucleotides: 8. Germline V CDR1 and CDR2: MRHNA, SNTAGT. The CDR3 extends over 16 amino acids. Here the CDR3 reads CASSESAGGPYNEQFF. CDR3 DNA sequence: TGTGCCAGCAGTGAATCGGCGGGGGGCCCATACAATGAGCAGTTCTTC.

This chain uses TRBV10-3 with TRBJ1-2, with 12 positions matching TRBD1. V shed 7 bases, J shed 8 bases, and the junction held 8 bases outside the gene matches. Germline V CDR1 and CDR2: ENHRY, SYGVKD. The CDR3 spans 14 residues. The chain's CDR3 is CAINPGQGAIGYTF. The CDR3, as DNA: TGTGCCATCAACCCGGGACAGGGGGCCATCGGCTACACCTTC.

The chain is built from TRBV5-1 and TRBJ1-1; D is perhaps TRBD1 (5 bases). Germline V gene data show CDR1 as SGHRS and CDR2 as YFSETQ. The germline V and J ends were trimmed by 0 bases and 11 bases, with 14 bases remaining between them. The CDR3 has 13 amino acids. The DNA of the CDR3 is TGCGCCAGCAGCTTGGAAGGGGTCGGGCGGGCTTTCTTT. It yields the protein CASSLEGVGRAFF.

The V gene is TRBV3-1 (or the pseudogene TRBV3-2), the J gene TRBJ1-2; TRBD1 is a possible D gene (6 bases). This CDR3 is 14 amino acids long. The germline V gene has CDR1 LGHDT and CDR2 YNNKEL (reference sequence). V was clipped by 3 bases and J by 3 bases, with 11 bases between them. The CDR3 DNA follows: TGTGCCAGCAGCCAGGGAGGGGGGGACTATGGCTACACCTTC. Encoded protein: CASSQGGGDYGYTF.

There are a few counts of this clone. V gene TRBV30 combines with J gene TRBJ2-7, with D uncertain. Trimming removed 3 bases at V and 2 bases at J, with 14 bases between. The CDR3 sequence is 14 residues long. Germline CDR1 GTSNPN, CDR2 SVGIG (reference sequence). In DNA form, the CDR3 reads TGTGCCTGGAGGGCCTCGTCACATCCCTACGAGCAGTACTTC. Protein sequence: CAWRASSHPYEQYF.

The J gene is TRBJ1-5, the V gene TRBV28; D not resolved. V was trimmed by 5 bases and J by 10 bases, leaving 15 bases between them. The CDR3 has 13 amino acids. Germline CDR1 reads MDHEN; CDR2 reads SYDVKM. The CDR3 nucleotides are TGTGCCAGCAGTAGCGGCCATGAGAGTCCCCAGCATTTT. It is translated as CASSSGHESPQHF. Using reference TRBV28 and TRBJ1-5 for the parts outside the CDR3, the full variable domain is DVKVTQSSRYLVKRTGEKVFLECVQDMDHENMFWYRQDPGLGLRLIYFSYDVKMKEKGDIPEGYSVSREKKERFSLILESASTNQTSMYLCASSSGHESPQHFGDGTRLSIL.

The chain couples TRBV6-4 to TRBJ2-3; 8 bases are shared with TRBD2. Germline CDR1 and CDR2: MRHNA and SNTAGT. This CDR3 has 14 residues. V was clipped by 2 bases and J by 3 bases; unmatched bases: 1. In nucleotides, the CDR3 is TGTGCCAGCAGTGACGCGGGGGGAACAGATACGCAGTATTTT. It encodes CASSDAGGTDTQYF.

V is TRBV5-1 and J is TRBJ2-3, with TRBD1 matching over 9 bases. The germline V gene has CDR1 SGHRS and CDR2 YFSETQ. CDR3 length equals 18 residues. Trimming removed 4 bases from V and 0 bases from J; junction bases left unmatched: 12. CDR3 sequence reads: CASSTGTGYWKSTDTQYF. The CDR3 coding sequence is TGCGCCAGCAGCACCGGGACAGGGTATTGGAAAAGCACAGATACGCAGTATTTT. The complete variable domain, with remaining parts taken from reference TRBV5-1 and TRBJ2-3, reads KAGVTQTPRYLIKTRGQQVTLSCSPISGHRSVSWYQQTPGQGLQFLFEYFSETQRNKGNFPGRFSGRQFSNSRSEMNVSTLELGDSALYLCASSTGTGYWKSTDTQYFGPGTRLTVL.

The chain combines TRBV10-2 with TRBJ1-2; D ambiguous. The CDR3 consists of 13 residues. CDR1 WSHSY and CDR2 SAAADI come from the germline V gene. V was trimmed by 6 bases and J by 4 bases, leaving 12 bases between them. Written as DNA, the CDR3 is TGCGCCAGCAGGGGCGCACCTAGCTATGGCTACACCTTC. Protein: CASRGAPSYGYTF.

V is TRBV28 and J is TRBJ1-5; D not resolved. Trimming removed 1 base from V and 4 bases from J, with 14 bases in between. Germline V CDR1 and CDR2: MDHEN, SYDVKM. This CDR3 contains 16 residues. The CDR3 nucleotides are TGTGCCAGCAGTTTATTTGTGAGGACTAAAAATCAGCCCCAGCATTTT. The encoded protein is CASSLFVRTKNQPQHF.

The chain uses TRBV11-3 and TRBJ2-3; 10 nucleotides agree with TRBD1. V was pared by 4 bases and J by 3 bases, with 7 bases of the junction left unmatched. CDR3 length equals 16 residues. Germline values: CDR1 SGHNT, CDR2 YENEEA. CDR3 amino acids: CASSSTWTGGTDTQYF. CDR3 sequence (DNA): TGTGCCAGCAGCTCAACTTGGACAGGGGGGACAGATACGCAGTATTTT.

V gene TRBV4-2 combines with J gene TRBJ2-1; 11 nucleotides line up with TRBD2. The CDR3 runs to 16 residues. Germline trimming cut 1 base from V and 4 bases from J; bases unmatched to any gene: 3. In germline, CDR1 is LGHNA, CDR2 YNFKEQ. CDR3 residues: CASSQVSGGEYNEQFF. DNA of the CDR3: TGTGCCAGCAGCCAAGTTAGCGGGGGGGAATACAATGAGCAGTTCTTC.

The rearrangement uses TRBV6-5 and TRBJ1-1, with TRBD1 as a possible D gene (6 bases). CDR3 length equals 16 residues. Germline V gives CDR1 MNHEY, CDR2 SVGAGI. V gave up 0 bases and J gave up 0 bases, with 11 bases separating them. CDR3 DNA: TGTGCCAGCAGTTACTCATCAGGGGTCGTGAACACTGAAGCTTTCTTT. Encoded protein: CASSYSSGVVNTEAFF.

This chain links TRBV27 with TRBJ2-3, with TRBD2 identical over 15 bases. Germline CDR1 is MNHEY and CDR2 is SMNVEV (reference sequence). V lost 3 bases, J lost 2 bases, and 9 bases stayed unmatched. The CDR3 spans 19 residues. The DNA for the CDR3 is TGTGCCAGCAGTTTCGCGGGACTAGCGGGAGGAGGGTTCACAGATACGCAGTATTTT. This translates into CASSFAGLAGGGFTDTQYF.

The rearrangement uses TRBV19 and TRBJ2-7; 10 positions agree with TRBD1. From germline, CDR1 is LNHDA and CDR2 SQIVND (reference sequence). The trim removed 3 bases at V and 5 bases at J, leaving 7 bases unmatched. CDR3 length equals 15 residues. The CDR3 DNA reads as TGTGCCAGTAGTATGACAGGGGGCTTTGGGGACGAGCAGTACTTC. Protein sequence: CASSMTGGFGDEQYF.

This chain uses TRBV5-1 with TRBJ2-3; 8 bases agree with TRBD2. Unmatched junction bases numbered 6, after V lost 4 bases and J lost 2 bases. Germline CDR1 and CDR2: SGHRS and YFSETQ. The CDR3 extends over 15 amino acids. CDR3 region: CASSLGRGATDTQYF. In nucleotides, the CDR3 is TGCGCCAGCAGCCTTGGGCGGGGGGCCACAGATACGCAGTATTTT. Using reference TRBV5-1 and TRBJ2-3 for the parts outside the CDR3, the full variable domain is KAGVTQTPRYLIKTRGQQVTLSCSPISGHRSVSWYQQTPGQGLQFLFEYFSETQRNKGNFPGRFSGRQFSNSRSEMNVSTLELGDSALYLCASSLGRGATDTQYFGPGTRLTVL.

The V call is TRBV6-5, the J call TRBJ2-7; 7 positions agree with TRBD2. Germline-derived CDR1 and CDR2 are MNHEY and SVGAGI. The CDR3 is made up of 13 amino acids. V was pared by 0 bases and J by 5 bases, with 1 base of the junction left unmatched. The CDR3 coding sequence is TGTGCCAGCAGTTACTCGCGGGAGCACGAGCAGTACTTC. It yields the protein CASSYSREHEQYF.

The chain combines TRBV3-1 (or the pseudogene TRBV3-2) with TRBJ2-7; 8 bases line up with TRBD1. The length of the CDR3 is 13 residues. V was clipped by 8 bases and J by 5 bases; unmatched bases: 8. Germline V gives CDR1 LGHDT, CDR2 YNNKEL (reference sequence). In DNA, the CDR3 is TGTGCCAGCGAGGAAACAGGGGGACACGAGCAGTACTTC. Protein product: CASEETGGHEQYF.

V usage is TRBV4-2 and J usage is TRBJ2-2; TRBD1 matches 7 bases. The trim removed 0 bases at V and 1 base at J, leaving 5 bases unmatched. CDR1 and CDR2 (germline): LGHNA, YNFKEQ. The CDR3 extends over 17 amino acids. This CDR3 reads CASSQEPHRGNTGELFF. CDR3 nucleotide sequence: TGTGCCAGCAGCCAAGAACCCCACAGGGGGAACACCGGGGAGCTGTTTTTT.

The chain uses TRBV9 and TRBJ2-1; 7 nucleotides agree with TRBD2. Germline loops: CDR1 SGDLS, CDR2 YYNGEE. V lost 4 bases and J lost 8; bases outside the gene matches: 21. The CDR3 consists of 18 residues. CDR3 DNA: TGTGCCAGCAGCCCCGCCTTGGGTTCGGCGGGAGTCGGGGATGAGCAGTTCTTC. Protein: CASSPALGSAGVGDEQFF.

The chain has TRBV7-9 and TRBJ2-1; D call uncertain. Trimming stripped 5 bases from V and 4 bases from J, with 12 bases between. The CDR3 consists of 14 residues. CDR1 and CDR2 (germline): SEHNR, FQNEAQ (reference sequence). For the CDR3, the DNA is TGTGCCAGCAGCCCAGACCTCTCGTACAATGAGCAGTTCTTC. It encodes CASSPDLSYNEQFF.